This TCR beta chain was identified in a study of Ad26.COV2.S vaccination and SARS-CoV-2 variants. Study in general: It was the COV1001 Ad26.COV2.S trial arm that included the donor. Ad26.COV2.S given intramuscularly, once or twice 56 days apart. Study outcomes and limitations: The analyses of TCR breadth and depth may have understated the size of total T cell responses.

Turning to this clone: Its antigen is not known.

Treatment reported: some 20 received Ad26.COV2.S at low or high dose, single or two shots; roughly five received placebo; per-sample allocation not given. Day 63 after the first vaccine or placebo injection was the time point for sampling. The donor's status was that of an adult aged 18-55 years in Boston. The data were produced by immunoSEQ multiplex PCR, yet TCRdb's version contains in-frame clones alone and is incomplete. The sample carries about 480,000 clones, roughly 87% recorded once. V gave up 2 bases and J gave up 4 bases, with 11 bases separating them. The CDR3 runs to 14 residues. In germline, CDR1 is MNHNS, CDR2 SASEGT.

The sample consisted of peripheral blood, taken in a trial of Ad26.COV2.S vaccine versus placebo. The TCR was taken from a person aged 18-65 years who received the Ad26.COV2.S COVID-19 vaccine or a placebo. The chain uses TRBV6-1 and TRBJ2-5, with D uncertain. The CDR3 sequence is CASSEFPGLETQYF. The CDR3 DNA reads TGTGCCAGCAGTGAATTTCCCGGGTTAGAGACCCAGTACTTC.